This TCR beta chain originates from a study of blood T cell repertoires in COVID-19. Whole-study context: The United States, Italy and Spain were the sources of the acute and convalescent COVID-19 samples. PBMCs, B-cell-depleted T cells, or T cells provided the cDNA or gDNA that made up the material.

The CDR3 contains 17 residues. After removal of 5 bases from V and 6 bases from J, the junction contained 15 bases not matched to a gene. The germline gives CDR1 DFQATT, CDR2 SNEGSKA (reference sequence). Original analysis: How many nucleated cells were present was estimated from reference gene primer amplification. The method was immunoSEQ multiplex PCR; TCRdb's version includes in-frame clones alone and lacks a portion of them. V, J and clone size reflect that table, while D and trimming were determined from the DNA. The repertoire holds 85,000 to 120,000 clones, with approximately 82% as singletons.

The chain employs TRBV20-1 and TRBJ2-3, with 12 bases matching TRBD2. The origin of this receptor is a man aged 55 to 69 with active or convalescent COVID-19. Sequencing was done on a sample of peripheral blood. The CDR3 bases are TGCAGTGCTCGTGGACTAGCGGGATTTGGGGGGTCGGATACGCAGTATTTT. It yields the protein CSARGLAGFGGSDTQYF.